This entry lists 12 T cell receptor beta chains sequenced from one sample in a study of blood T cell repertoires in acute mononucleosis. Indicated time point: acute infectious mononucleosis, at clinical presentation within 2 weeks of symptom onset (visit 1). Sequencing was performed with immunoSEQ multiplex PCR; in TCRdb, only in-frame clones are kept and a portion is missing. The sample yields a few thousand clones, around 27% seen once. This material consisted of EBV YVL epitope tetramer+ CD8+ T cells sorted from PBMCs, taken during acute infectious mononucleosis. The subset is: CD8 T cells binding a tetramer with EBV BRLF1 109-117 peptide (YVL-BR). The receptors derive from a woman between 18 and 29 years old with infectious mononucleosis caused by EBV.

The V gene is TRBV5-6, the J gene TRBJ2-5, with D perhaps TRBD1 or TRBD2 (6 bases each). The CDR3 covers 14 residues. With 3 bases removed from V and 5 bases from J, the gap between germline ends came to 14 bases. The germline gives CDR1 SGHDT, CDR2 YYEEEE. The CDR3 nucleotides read TGTGCCAGCAGCTCCCCGGGGGCAGCGGAGACCCAGTACTTC. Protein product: CASSSPGAAETQYF.

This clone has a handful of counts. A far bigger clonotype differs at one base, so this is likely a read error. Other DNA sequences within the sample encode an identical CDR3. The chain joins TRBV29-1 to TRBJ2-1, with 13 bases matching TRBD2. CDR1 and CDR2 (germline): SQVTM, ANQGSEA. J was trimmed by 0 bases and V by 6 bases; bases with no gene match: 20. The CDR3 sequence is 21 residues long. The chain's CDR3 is CSVVGTGSGTSGAYSYNEQFF. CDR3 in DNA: TGCAGCGTAGTAGGGACAGGGTCCGGGACTAGCGGGGCATACTCCTACAATGAGCAGTTCTTC.

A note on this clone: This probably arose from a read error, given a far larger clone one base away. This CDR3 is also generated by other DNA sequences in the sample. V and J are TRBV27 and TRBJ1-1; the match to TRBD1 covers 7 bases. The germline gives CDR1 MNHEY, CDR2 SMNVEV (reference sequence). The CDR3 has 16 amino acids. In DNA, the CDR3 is TGTGCCAGCAGTTTTCTGGGACAGACAATGAACACTGTAGCTTTCTTT. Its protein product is CASSFLGQTMNTVAFF.

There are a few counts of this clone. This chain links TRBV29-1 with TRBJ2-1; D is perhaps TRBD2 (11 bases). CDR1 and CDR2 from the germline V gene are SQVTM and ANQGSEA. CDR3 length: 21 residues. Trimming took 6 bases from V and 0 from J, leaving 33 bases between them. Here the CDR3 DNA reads TGCAGCGTAGGAGGGACAGGGGCCGGGACTAGCGGTGTATACTCCTACAATGAGCAGTTCTTC. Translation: CSVGGTGAGTSGVYSYNEQFF.

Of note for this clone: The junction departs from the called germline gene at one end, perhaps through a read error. The CDR3 DNA reads TGCAGCGTTGTGGTAGTGCCCTACAATGAGCGGTTCTTC. This codes for CSVVVVPYNERFF. The chain links TRBV29-1 to TRBJ2-1; no clear D gene. This CDR3 has 13 residues. Germline V gene sequence: CDR1 SQVTM, CDR2 ANQGSEA.

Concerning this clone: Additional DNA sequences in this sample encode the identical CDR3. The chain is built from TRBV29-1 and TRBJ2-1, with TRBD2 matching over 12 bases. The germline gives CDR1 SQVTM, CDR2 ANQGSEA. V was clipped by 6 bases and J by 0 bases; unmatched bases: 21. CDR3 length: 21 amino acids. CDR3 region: CSVGGTGSGTSGSYSYNEQFF. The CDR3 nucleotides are TGCAGCGTAGGTGGGACAGGGTCCGGGACTAGCGGGTCATACTCCTACAATGAGCAGTTCTTC.

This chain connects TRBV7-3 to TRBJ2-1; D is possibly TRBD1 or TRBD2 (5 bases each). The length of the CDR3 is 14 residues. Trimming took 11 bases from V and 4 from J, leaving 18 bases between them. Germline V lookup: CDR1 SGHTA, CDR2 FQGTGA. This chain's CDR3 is CACQPGPGYNEQFF. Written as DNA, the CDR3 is TGTGCCTGCCAACCGGGACCCGGGTACAATGAGCAGTTCTTC.

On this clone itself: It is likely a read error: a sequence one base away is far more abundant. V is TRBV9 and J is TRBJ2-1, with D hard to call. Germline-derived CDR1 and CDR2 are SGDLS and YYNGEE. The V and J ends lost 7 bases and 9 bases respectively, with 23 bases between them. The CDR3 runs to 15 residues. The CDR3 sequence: CASEDPRLASSEQFF. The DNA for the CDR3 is TGTGCCAGCGAGGATCCGCGGTTGGCCTCCAGTGAGCAGTTCTTC.

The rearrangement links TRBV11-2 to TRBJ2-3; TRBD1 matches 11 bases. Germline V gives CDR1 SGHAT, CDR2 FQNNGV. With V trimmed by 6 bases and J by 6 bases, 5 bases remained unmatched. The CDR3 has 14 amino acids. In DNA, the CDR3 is TGTGCCAGCAGGGCCGGGACAGGGGGGGATACGCAGTATTTT. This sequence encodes CASRAGTGGDTQYF. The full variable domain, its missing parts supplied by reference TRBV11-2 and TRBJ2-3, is EAGVAQSPRYKIIEKRQSVAFWCNPISGHATLYWYQQILGQGPKLLIQFQNNGVVDDSQLPKDRFSAERLKGVDSTLKIQPAKLEDSAVYLCASRAGTGGDTQYFGPGTRLTVL.

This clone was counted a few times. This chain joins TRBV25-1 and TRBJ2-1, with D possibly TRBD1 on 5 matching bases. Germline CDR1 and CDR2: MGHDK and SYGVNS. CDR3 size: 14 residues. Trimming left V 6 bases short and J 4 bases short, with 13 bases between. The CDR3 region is CASSFDPGYNEQFF. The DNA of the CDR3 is TGTGCCAGCAGCTTCGACCCAGGGTACAATGAGCAGTTCTTC.

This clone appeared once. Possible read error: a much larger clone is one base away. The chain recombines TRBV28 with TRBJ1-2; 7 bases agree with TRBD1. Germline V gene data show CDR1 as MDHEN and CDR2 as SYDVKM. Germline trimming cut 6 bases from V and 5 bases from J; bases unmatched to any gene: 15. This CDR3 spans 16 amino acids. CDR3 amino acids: CASRLLLQGGAYGYTF. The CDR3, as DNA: TGTGCCAGCAGACTACTCCTCCAGGGGGGGGCATATGGCTACACCTTC.

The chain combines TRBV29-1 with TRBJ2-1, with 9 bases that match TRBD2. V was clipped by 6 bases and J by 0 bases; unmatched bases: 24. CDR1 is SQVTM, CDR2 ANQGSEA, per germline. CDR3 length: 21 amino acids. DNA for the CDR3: TGCAGCGTAGGAGGGCCAGGGTCCGGGTCTAGCGGGGCATACTCCTACAATGAGCAGTTCTTC. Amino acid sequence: CSVGGPGSGSSGAYSYNEQFF.